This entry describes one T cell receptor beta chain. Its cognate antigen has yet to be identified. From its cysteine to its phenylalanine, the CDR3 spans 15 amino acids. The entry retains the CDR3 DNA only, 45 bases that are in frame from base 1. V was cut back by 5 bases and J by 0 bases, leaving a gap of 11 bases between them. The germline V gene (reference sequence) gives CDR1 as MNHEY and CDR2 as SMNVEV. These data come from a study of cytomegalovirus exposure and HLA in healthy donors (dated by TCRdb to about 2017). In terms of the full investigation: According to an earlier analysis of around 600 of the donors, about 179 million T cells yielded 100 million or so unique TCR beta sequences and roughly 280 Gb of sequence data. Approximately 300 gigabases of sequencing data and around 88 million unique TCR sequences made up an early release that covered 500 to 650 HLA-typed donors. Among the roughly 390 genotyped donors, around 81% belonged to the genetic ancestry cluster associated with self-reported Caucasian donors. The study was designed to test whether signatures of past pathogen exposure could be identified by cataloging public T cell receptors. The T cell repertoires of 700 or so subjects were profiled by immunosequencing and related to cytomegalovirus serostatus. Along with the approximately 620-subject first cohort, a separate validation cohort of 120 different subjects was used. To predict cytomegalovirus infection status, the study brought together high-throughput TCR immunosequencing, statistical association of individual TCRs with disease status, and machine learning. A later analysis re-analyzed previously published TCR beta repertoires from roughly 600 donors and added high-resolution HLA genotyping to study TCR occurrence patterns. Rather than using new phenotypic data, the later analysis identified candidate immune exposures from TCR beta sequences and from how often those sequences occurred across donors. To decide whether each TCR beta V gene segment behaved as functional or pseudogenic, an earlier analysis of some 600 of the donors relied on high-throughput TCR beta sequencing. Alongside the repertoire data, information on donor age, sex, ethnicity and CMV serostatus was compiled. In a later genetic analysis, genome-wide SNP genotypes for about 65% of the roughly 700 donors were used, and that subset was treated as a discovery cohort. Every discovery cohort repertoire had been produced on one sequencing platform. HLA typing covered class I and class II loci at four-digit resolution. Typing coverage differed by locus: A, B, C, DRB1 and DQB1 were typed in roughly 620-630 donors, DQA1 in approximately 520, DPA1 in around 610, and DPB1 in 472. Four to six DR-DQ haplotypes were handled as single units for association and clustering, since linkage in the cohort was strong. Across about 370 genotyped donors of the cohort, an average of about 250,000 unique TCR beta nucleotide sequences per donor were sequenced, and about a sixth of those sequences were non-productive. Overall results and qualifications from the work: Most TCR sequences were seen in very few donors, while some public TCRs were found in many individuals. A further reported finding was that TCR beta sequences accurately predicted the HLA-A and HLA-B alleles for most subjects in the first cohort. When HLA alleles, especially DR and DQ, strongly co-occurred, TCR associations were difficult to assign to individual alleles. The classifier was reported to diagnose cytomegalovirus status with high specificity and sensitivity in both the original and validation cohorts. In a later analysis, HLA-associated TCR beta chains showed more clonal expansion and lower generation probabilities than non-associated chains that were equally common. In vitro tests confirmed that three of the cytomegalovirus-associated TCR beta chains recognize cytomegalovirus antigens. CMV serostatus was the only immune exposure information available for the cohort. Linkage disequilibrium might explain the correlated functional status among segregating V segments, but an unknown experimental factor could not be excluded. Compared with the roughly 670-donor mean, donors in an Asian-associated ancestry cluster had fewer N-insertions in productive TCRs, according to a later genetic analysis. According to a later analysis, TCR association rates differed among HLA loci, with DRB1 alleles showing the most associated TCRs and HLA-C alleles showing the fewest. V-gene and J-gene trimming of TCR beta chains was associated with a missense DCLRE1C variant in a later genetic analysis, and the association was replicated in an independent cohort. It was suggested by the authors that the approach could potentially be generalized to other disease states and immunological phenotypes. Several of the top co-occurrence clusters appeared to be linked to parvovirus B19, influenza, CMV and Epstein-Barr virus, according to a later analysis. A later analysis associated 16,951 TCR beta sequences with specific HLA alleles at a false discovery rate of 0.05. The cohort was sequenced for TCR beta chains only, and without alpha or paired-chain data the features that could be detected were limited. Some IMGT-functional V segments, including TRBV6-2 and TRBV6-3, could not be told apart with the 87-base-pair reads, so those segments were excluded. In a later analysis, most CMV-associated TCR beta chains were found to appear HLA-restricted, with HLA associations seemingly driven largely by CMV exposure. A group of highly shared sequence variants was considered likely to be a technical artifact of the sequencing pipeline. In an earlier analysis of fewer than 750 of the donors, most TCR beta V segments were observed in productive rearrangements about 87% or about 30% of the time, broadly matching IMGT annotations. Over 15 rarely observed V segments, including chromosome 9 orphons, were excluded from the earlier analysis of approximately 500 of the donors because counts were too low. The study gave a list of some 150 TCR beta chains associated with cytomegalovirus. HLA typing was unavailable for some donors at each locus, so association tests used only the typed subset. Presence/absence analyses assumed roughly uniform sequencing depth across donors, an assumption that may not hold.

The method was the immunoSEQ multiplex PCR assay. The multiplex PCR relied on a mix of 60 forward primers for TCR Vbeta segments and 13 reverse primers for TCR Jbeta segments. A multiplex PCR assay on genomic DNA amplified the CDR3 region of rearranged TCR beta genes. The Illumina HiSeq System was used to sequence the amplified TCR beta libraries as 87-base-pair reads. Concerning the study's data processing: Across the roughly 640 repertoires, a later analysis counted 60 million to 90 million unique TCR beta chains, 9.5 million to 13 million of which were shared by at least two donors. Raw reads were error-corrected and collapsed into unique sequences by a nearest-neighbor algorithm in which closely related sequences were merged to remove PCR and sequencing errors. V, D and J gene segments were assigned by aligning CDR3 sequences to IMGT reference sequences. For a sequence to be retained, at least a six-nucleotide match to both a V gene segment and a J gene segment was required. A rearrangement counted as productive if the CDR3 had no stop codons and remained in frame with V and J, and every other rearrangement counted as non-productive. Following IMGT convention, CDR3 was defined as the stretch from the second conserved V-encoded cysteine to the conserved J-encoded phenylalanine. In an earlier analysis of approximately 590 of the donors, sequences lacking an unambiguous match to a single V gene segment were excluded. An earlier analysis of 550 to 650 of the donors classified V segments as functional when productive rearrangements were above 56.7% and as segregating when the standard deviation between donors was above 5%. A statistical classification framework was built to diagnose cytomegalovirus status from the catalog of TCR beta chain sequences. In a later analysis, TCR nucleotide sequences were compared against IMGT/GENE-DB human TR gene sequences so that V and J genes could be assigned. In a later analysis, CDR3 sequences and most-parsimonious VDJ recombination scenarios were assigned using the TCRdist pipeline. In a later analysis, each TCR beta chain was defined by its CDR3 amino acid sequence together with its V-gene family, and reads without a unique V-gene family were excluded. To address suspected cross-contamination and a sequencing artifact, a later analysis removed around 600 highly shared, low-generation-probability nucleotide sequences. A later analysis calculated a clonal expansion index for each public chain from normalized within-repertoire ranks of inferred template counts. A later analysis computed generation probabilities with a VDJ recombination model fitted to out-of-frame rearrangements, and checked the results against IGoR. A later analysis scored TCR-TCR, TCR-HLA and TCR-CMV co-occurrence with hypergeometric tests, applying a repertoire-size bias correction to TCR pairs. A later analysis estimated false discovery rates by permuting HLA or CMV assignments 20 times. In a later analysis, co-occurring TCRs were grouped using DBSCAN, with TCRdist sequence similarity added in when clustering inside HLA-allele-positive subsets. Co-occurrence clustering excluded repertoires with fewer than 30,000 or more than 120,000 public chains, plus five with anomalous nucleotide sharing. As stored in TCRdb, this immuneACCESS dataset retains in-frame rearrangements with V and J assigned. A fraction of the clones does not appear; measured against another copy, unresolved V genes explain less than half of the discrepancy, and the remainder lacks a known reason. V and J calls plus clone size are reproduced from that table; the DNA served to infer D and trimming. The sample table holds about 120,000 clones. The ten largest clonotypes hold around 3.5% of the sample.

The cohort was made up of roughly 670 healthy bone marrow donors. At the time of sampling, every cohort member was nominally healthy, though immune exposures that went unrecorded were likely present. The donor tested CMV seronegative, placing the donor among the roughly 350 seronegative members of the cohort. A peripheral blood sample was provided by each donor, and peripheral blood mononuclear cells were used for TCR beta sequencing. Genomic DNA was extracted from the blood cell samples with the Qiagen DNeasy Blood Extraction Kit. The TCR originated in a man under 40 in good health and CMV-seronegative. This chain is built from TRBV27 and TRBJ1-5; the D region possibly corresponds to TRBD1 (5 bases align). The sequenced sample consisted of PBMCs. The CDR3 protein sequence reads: CASSPMQGSNQPQHF. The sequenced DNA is TGTGCCAGCAGTCCCATGCAGGGTAGCAATCAGCCCCAGCATTTT.